The rows below give T cell receptor beta chains drawn from one sample of a study of blood T cell repertoires in COVID-19. Repertoires were generated with immunoSEQ multiplex PCR, while TCRdb's copy carries only in-frame clones and drops some. The sample consists of roughly 160,000 clones, approximately 91% of them appearing once. The sequencing sample was made of peripheral blood. The receptors originated from a man younger than 35 with acute or convalescent COVID-19. CDR3s include the opening cysteine and the closing phenylalanine or tryptophan. The D gene is left open where the match is weak. Part of the rows lack a size; the others show once, few, many or a class for expanded clones.

size	V	D	J	DNA	CDR3
NA	TRBV19	TRBD1	TRBJ1-2	TGTGCCAGTAGTATCGACAGGGAAAACTATGGCTACACCTTC	CASSIDRENYGYTF
NA	TRBV4-1	TRBD1	TRBJ1-4	TGCGCCAGCAGCCATAGGACAGGGGATGAAAAACTGTTTTTT	CASSHRTGDEKLFF
NA	TRBV5-6	TRBD1	TRBJ1-4	TGTGCCAGCAGCTGGGACAGGACCTCTGAAAAACTGTTTTTT	CASSWDRTSEKLFF
NA	TRBV3-1/TRBV3-2	NA	TRBJ1-1	TGTGCCAGCAGCCAAGATCTTAGCGGGGGGTATGCTTTCTTT	CASSQDLSGGYAFF
NA	TRBV4-2	TRBD2	TRBJ2-7	TGTGCCAGCAGCCAAGATGATAGCGGGGGAATTTACGAGCAGTACTTC	CASSQDDSGGIYEQYF
once	TRBV7-9	NA	TRBJ1-1	TGTGCCAGCAGCTTCGGCCAGGGGTGGAACACTGAAGCTTTCTTT	CASSFGQGWNTEAFF
NA	TRBV19	NA	TRBJ2-7	TGTGCCAGTAGTACAAGTCCCCTAGTTCTCCCCTACGAGCAGTACTTC	CASSTSPLVLPYEQYF
once	TRBV15	NA	TRBJ1-2	TGTGCCACCAGCAGGACGTCGCTCGAAGGGACAACTTATGGCTACACCTTC	CATSRTSLEGTTYGYTF
NA	TRBV5-6	TRBD1	TRBJ1-5	TGTGCCAGCAGCTTGTTCCGGGACAGGGTTAGTCAGCCCCAGCATTTT	CASSLFRDRVSQPQHF
NA	TRBV11-2	TRBD1	TRBJ1-2	TGTGCCAGCAGCTTAACAGGGGTTGGCTACACCTTC	CASSLTGVGYTF
NA	TRBV9	TRBD2	TRBJ2-1	TGTGCCAGCAGCGTAGGCGACGGGGGGTATGAGCAGTTCTTC	CASSVGDGGYEQFF
NA	TRBV19	TRBD2	TRBJ2-1	TGTGCCAGTAGTATCGTCGGGACTAGCGGGGGGCTTCAGTTCTTC	CASSIVGTSGGLQFF